This T cell receptor beta chain came from a study of blood T cell repertoires in COVID-19. Authors' methods: For nucleated cells, counts were estimated from reference gene primer amplification. Some clones are missing from TCRdb's copy, which holds only in-frame ones; the method was immunoSEQ multiplex PCR. That table furnishes V, J and clone size, whereas the DNA furnished D and trimming. The table shows roughly 70,000 clones, with over 65% occurring only once. The receptor was isolated from a woman in her 70s with acute or convalescent COVID-19. The specimen was peripheral blood.

Here the CDR3 DNA reads TGTGCCAGCAGCGAGGGACAGACGAACTATGGCTACACCTTC. Translated: CASSEGQTNYGYTF. This chain connects TRBV6-5 to TRBJ1-2; 7 bases align to TRBD1. The junction had 6 bases not matched to a gene; V was cut back by 6 bases and J by 2 bases. The CDR3 sequence is 14 residues long. Germline V gives CDR1 MNHEY, CDR2 SVGAGI.